This TCR beta chain was sequenced for a study of cytomegalovirus exposure and HLA in healthy donors. CDR1 is MGHRA and CDR2 is YSYEKL in the germline V gene. Germline trimming cut 3 bases from V and 0 bases from J; bases unmatched to any gene: 5. This CDR3 has 17 residues. As regards this clone: Its antigen remains unknown.

Study outcomes and limitations: The authors assumed roughly uniform sequencing depth across donors for presence/absence analyses. A later analysis revealed that TCR association rates differed between HLA loci, peaking at DRB1 and bottoming out at HLA-C. Cytomegalovirus association was listed for about 170 TCR beta chains. CMV serostatus was the sole immune exposure information available.

It was with 60 Vbeta and 13 Jbeta primers that the PCR ran. Produced via immunoSEQ multiplex PCR; TCRdb's table is partial and in-frame only. The sample has 180,000 or so clones; about four fifths are singletons. This clonotype was sampled from a female donor in good health and CMV-seronegative. V and J are TRBV4-1 and TRBJ1-1; the match to TRBD1 covers 12 bases. The sample comprised PBMCs. The CDR3 here is CASSHGGTGGLNTEAFF. CDR3 in DNA: TGCGCCAGCAGCCATGGGGGGACAGGGGGCCTGAACACTGAAGCTTTCTTT.